Below, one T cell receptor (beta chain) is given with its context. Its matching antigen is unknown. The CDR3 spans 15 residues. In germline, CDR1 is LGHNA, CDR2 YSLEER. Trimming stripped 0 bases from V and 4 bases from J, with 12 bases between. Memory CD4+ cells were the fraction left after CD45RA+ naive selection. The data stem from a study of shared clonotypes between healthy human individuals. Study overall: A couple of female and three male donors aged 18 to 49 were enrolled.

General study results and limits: In having few donors, the study represented limited genetic and exposure-history diversity.

Sequencing was performed with immunoSEQ multiplex PCR; in TCRdb, only in-frame clones are kept and a portion is missing. The data contain 1,400,000 or so clones, approximately 98.5% of them seen just once; the ten biggest clones take up approximately 0.4%. Sequencing was carried out using naive CD4+ T cells sorted from blood. Subset defined: CD45RA+ positively selected. This sequence originates from a man aged 30-40 years in good health. The J gene is TRBJ1-2, the V gene TRBV4-3, with D tentatively TRBD1 (5 bases). CDR3 protein: CASSQEGRGSYGYTF. DNA of the CDR3: TGCGCCAGCAGCCAAGAGGGTCGGGGCTCCTATGGCTACACCTTC.